These 28 T cell receptor beta chains originate from one sample sequenced in a study of blood T cell repertoires in COVID-19. TCRdb keeps only in-frame clones here, not all; method: immunoSEQ multiplex PCR. The sample contains about 410,000 clones, roughly 91% of which appear only once. Material for sequencing was PBMCs or T cells enriched from blood (not recorded which). These receptors were obtained from a man aged 18-30 years who had recovered from COVID-19.

This clone occurred once. The chain couples TRBV20-1 to TRBJ1-2; TRBD1 might be the D (6 bases). Trimming shortened V by 3 bases and J by 2 bases, and 16 bases separated the two germline ends. The CDR3 covers 15 residues. Looked up from germline, CDR1 is DFQATT and CDR2 is SNEGSKA (reference sequence). Here the CDR3 reads CSASKYRVKNYGYTF. Written as DNA, the CDR3 is TGCAGTGCTAGTAAATACAGGGTAAAGAACTATGGCTACACCTTC.

The rearrangement uses TRBV24-1 and TRBJ1-1; D is ambiguous. Trimming took 7 bases from V and 0 from J, leaving 8 bases between them. The germline gives CDR1 KGHDR, CDR2 SFDVKD. The CDR3 covers 13 residues. CDR3 in amino acids: CATRGGLNTEAFF. DNA for the CDR3: TGTGCCACCAGGGGAGGACTGAACACTGAAGCTTTCTTT.

This rearrangement joins TRBV5-6 to TRBJ2-7; tentative D call: TRBD2 (6 bases). V was pared by 3 bases and J by 4 bases, with 17 bases between. CDR3 length equals 15 residues. CDR1 is SGHDT and CDR2 is YYEEEE in the germline V gene. This chain's CDR3 is CASSSEDGLTYEQYF. Written as DNA, the CDR3 is TGTGCCAGCAGCTCTGAGGACGGACTAACTTACGAGCAGTACTTC.

The chain combines TRBV12-3 or TRBV12-4 with TRBJ1-2; weak D call: TRBD1 (6 bases). Trimming stripped 9 bases from V and 5 bases from J, with 13 bases between. CDR3 length: 12 residues. The CDR3 DNA sequence: TGTGCCAGTGCACAGGGCCTTTATGGCTACACCTTC. It encodes CASAQGLYGYTF.

This chain connects TRBV5-6 to TRBJ2-7; TRBD1 might be the D (6 bases). Germline CDR1 is SGHDT and CDR2 is YYEEEE. V was shortened by 3 bases and J by 5 bases, with 21 bases between the two germline ends. The CDR3 runs 16 residues. The CDR3 is CASSSLWYRAVDEQYF. The DNA of the CDR3 is TGTGCCAGCAGCTCCCTATGGTACAGGGCGGTCGACGAGCAGTACTTC. The full variable domain, in which reference TRBV5-6 and TRBJ2-7 provide the parts outside the CDR3, is DAGVTQSPTHLIKTRGQQVTLRCSPKSGHDTVSWYQQALGQGPQFIFQYYEEEERQRGNFPDRFSGHQFPNYSSELNVNALLLGDSALYLCASSSLWYRAVDEQYFGPGTRLTVT.

V gene TRBV19 combines with J gene TRBJ2-5, with 10 bases aligning to TRBD2. The germline CDR1 and CDR2 sequences are LNHDA and SQIVND (reference sequence). The V gene end was trimmed by 5 bases and the J gene end by 4 bases; junction bases not matched to a gene: 4. The CDR3 is 14 residues long. In nucleotides, the CDR3 is TGTGCCAGTAGTCCTCGACTAGCGGGAGAGACCCAGTACTTC. The encoded protein is CASSPRLAGETQYF.

This sequence joins TRBV5-1 and TRBJ1-2; D call uncertain. This CDR3 is built from 13 residues. Germline CDR1 reads SGHRS; CDR2 reads YFSETQ. V was clipped by 4 bases and J by 0 bases, with 7 bases between them. CDR3: CASSTDPNYGYTF. CDR3 DNA: TGCGCCAGCAGCACAGACCCTAACTATGGCTACACCTTC.

The chain employs TRBV5-1 and TRBJ1-2; D is possibly TRBD1 (6 bases). This CDR3 contains 15 residues. Germline-derived CDR1 and CDR2 are SGHRS and YFSETQ. The V end lost 4 bases, the J end lost 4 bases, and 17 bases lay between the germline ends. DNA of the CDR3: TGCGCCAGCAGCAGGGCCGACAGGACGCTCTATGGCTACACCTTC. Residues: CASSRADRTLYGYTF.

This clone has a handful of counts. The chain is built from TRBV9 and TRBJ1-5; TRBD1 might be the D (5 bases). CDR1 is SGDLS and CDR2 is YYNGEE in the germline V gene. CDR3 size: 13 residues. V was clipped by 2 bases and J by 5 bases, with 8 bases between them. CDR3 nucleotides: TGTGCCAGCAGCGTGGGGGGTTATCAGCCCCAGCATTTT. Translated, it gives CASSVGGYQPQHF.

This clone occurred once. This sequence joins TRBV5-8 and TRBJ1-4; possibly TRBD1 for D (5 bases). Germline CDR1 SGHTS, CDR2 YDEGEE. The CDR3 extends over 17 amino acids. V was trimmed by 1 base and J by 7 bases, leaving 20 bases between them. The CDR3 loop reads CASSLRGGGARSEKLFF. CDR3 coding DNA: TGTGCCAGCAGCTTGCGGGGTGGAGGGGCCCGAAGTGAAAAACTGTTTTTT.

This chain links TRBV5-6 with TRBJ2-1, with 7 bases identical to TRBD2. The ends lost 0 bases at V and 4 bases at J; junction bases unmatched: 4. The CDR3 length is 15 residues. Germline CDR1 SGHDT, CDR2 YYEEEE. DNA of the CDR3: TGTGCCAGCAGCTTGGCGGGGGGTTGGTACAATGAGCAGTTCTTC. Its protein product is CASSLAGGWYNEQFF. The full variable domain, its missing parts supplied by reference TRBV5-6 and TRBJ2-1, is DAGVTQSPTHLIKTRGQQVTLRCSPKSGHDTVSWYQQALGQGPQFIFQYYEEEERQRGNFPDRFSGHQFPNYSSELNVNALLLGDSALYLCASSLAGGWYNEQFFGPGTRLTVL.

This chain uses TRBV28 with TRBJ2-3, with 9 bases lining up with TRBD1. This CDR3 is built from 18 residues. Per the germline V gene, CDR1 is MDHEN and CDR2 is SYDVKM. V lost 4 bases to trimming and J lost 5 bases; unmatched junction nucleotides: 16. Here the CDR3 reads CASSWRDRANLAKDTQYF. The DNA for the CDR3 is TGTGCCAGCAGTTGGAGGGACAGGGCTAACCTAGCGAAAGATACGCAGTATTTT.

This rearrangement joins TRBV19 to TRBJ2-1; 10 positions match TRBD2. With 2 bases clipped from V and 10 bases from J, the junction kept 5 bases outside the gene matches. This CDR3 has 14 amino acids. In germline, CDR1 is LNHDA, CDR2 SQIVND (reference sequence). CDR3 loop: CASSISGGAGEQFF. The CDR3 DNA reads as TGTGCCAGTAGTATAAGCGGGGGGGCAGGAGAGCAGTTCTTC.

The rearrangement links TRBV4-1 to TRBJ2-5; D possibly corresponds to TRBD1 (6 bases). The ends were cut back, 0 bases at V and 2 bases at J, with 16 bases in the middle. The CDR3 covers 17 residues. Germline CDR1 is MGHRA and CDR2 is YSYEKL. This CDR3 is CASSQDLPGTYQETQYF. The CDR3 DNA reads as TGCGCCAGCAGCCAAGATCTGCCAGGGACATATCAAGAGACCCAGTACTTC.

CDR3 nucleotides: TGTGCCAGCAGTTTGGCGGGGGCCAATGGCTACACCTTC. Translating it yields CASSLAGANGYTF. The chain employs TRBV28 and TRBJ1-2, with D possibly being TRBD1 (6 bases). The V gene lost 3 bases and the J gene lost 6 bases, with 11 bases spanning the gap. Germline V gene data show CDR1 as MDHEN and CDR2 as SYDVKM. This CDR3 has 13 residues.

The chain is built from TRBV15 and TRBJ1-6, with a tentative D call TRBD1 (6 bases). The germline V gene encodes CDR1 LNHNV and CDR2 YYDKDF (reference sequence). The length of the CDR3 is 15 residues. V was clipped by 1 base and J by 6 bases, with 10 bases between them. The CDR3 coding sequence is TGTGCCACCAGCAGAGGGGGGCAGGGTAATTCACCCCTCCACTTT. Translating it yields CATSRGGQGNSPLHF.

This sequence joins TRBV27 and TRBJ2-1, with TRBD2 identical over 9 bases. Trimming cost V 4 bases and J 6 bases; bases outside gene matches: 7. This CDR3 contains 15 residues. The germline V gene encodes CDR1 MNHEY and CDR2 SMNVEV (reference sequence). CDR3: CASSSLAGSRNEQFF. The CDR3 coding sequence is TGTGCCAGCAGTTCTCTAGCGGGAAGTCGCAATGAGCAGTTCTTC.

The chain carries TRBV10-3 and TRBJ2-1, with TRBD2 matching 12 bases. In germline, CDR1 is ENHRY, CDR2 SYGVKD. The CDR3 length is 15 residues. J lost 8 bases, V lost 4 bases, and 6 bases had no gene match. Here the CDR3 DNA reads TGTGCCATCAGTGTCCCTAGCGGGGGGGCTCATGAGCAGTTCTTC. Its protein is CAISVPSGGAHEQFF.

The V call is TRBV3-1 (or the pseudogene TRBV3-2), the J call TRBJ1-5; 10 nucleotides align to TRBD1. Losses at the gene ends were 4 bases for V and 6 bases for J; bases not matched to a gene: 6. This CDR3 spans 15 amino acids. Germline lookup yields CDR1 LGHDT and CDR2 YNNKEL (reference sequence). The CDR3 loop reads CASSPRTGGSQPQHF. The CDR3 DNA is TGTGCCAGCAGCCCCCGGACAGGGGGAAGTCAGCCCCAGCATTTT.

The CDR3 bases are TGTGCCAGCAGTTCGGACAGTTCGAACGAGCAGTACTTC. Translation gives CASSSDSSNEQYF. The J gene is TRBJ2-7, the V gene TRBV12-3 or TRBV12-4, with D possibly being TRBD1 (6 bases). The CDR3 extends over 13 amino acids. Deletions cut 4 bases from V and 5 bases from J, with 12 bases between.

This clone was seen just once. The V and J genes are TRBV19 and TRBJ1-5, with unresolved D. The germline V and J ends were trimmed by 3 bases and 9 bases, with 18 bases remaining between them. The CDR3 is 15 amino acids. Germline values: CDR1 LNHDA, CDR2 SQIVND (reference sequence). CDR3 sequence reads: CASSMGQQLGWPQHF. CDR3 DNA sequence: TGTGCCAGTAGTATGGGTCAGCAACTCGGGTGGCCCCAGCATTTT.

This clone was recorded a few times. The chain combines TRBV5-5 with TRBJ1-5, with unresolved D. CDR1 is SGHKS, CDR2 YYEKEE, per germline (reference sequence). The CDR3 spans 16 residues. V lost 0 bases and J lost 6, with 16 bases in between. The chain's CDR3 is CASSLGSFRAGQPQHF. The CDR3, as DNA: TGTGCCAGCAGCTTGGGTTCGTTTAGGGCGGGTCAGCCCCAGCATTTT. Filled out from reference TRBV5-5 and TRBJ1-5, the complete variable domain reads DAGVTQSPTHLIKTRGQQVTLRCSPISGHKSVSWYQQVLGQGPQFIFQYYEKEERGRGNFPDRFSARQFPNYSSELNVNALLLGDSALYLCASSLGSFRAGQPQHFGDGTRLSIL.

The gene calls are TRBV19 and TRBJ1-5; 9 positions agree with TRBD1. The CDR3 length is 16 residues. The germline CDR1 and CDR2 sequences are LNHDA and SQIVND (reference sequence). V trimming: 5 bases; J trimming: 5 bases; junction bases outside the gene matches: 10. For the CDR3, the DNA is TGTGCCAGTAGTGTTACCGGGACAGGGAAGTATCAGCCCCAGCATTTT. Translated, it gives CASSVTGTGKYQPQHF.

This sequence joins TRBV28 and TRBJ2-7, with 8 nucleotides matching TRBD1. The germline gives CDR1 MDHEN, CDR2 SYDVKM. The V and J ends lost 2 bases and 2 bases, in that order; junction bases with no gene match: 17. The CDR3 is made up of 19 amino acids. The CDR3 DNA follows: TGTGCCAGCAGTTTAATCCGGACAGGGCCTGGTGGAACTCCCTACGAGCAGTACTTC. This sequence encodes CASSLIRTGPGGTPYEQYF.

The rearrangement links TRBV11-3 to TRBJ2-5; D possibly corresponds to TRBD2 (6 bases). The CDR3 length is 15 residues. V was clipped by 5 bases and J by 5 bases, with 18 bases between them. Germline CDR1 is SGHNT and CDR2 is YENEEA. This chain's CDR3 is CASSQRTNTGETQYF. CDR3 coding DNA: TGTGCCAGCAGCCAGCGGACTAACACGGGGGAGACCCAGTACTTC.

Here the CDR3 reads CASSPHTGMNTEAFF. The CDR3 nucleotides read TGCGCCAGCAGCCCCCACACAGGGATGAACACTGAAGCTTTCTTT. V gene TRBV5-1 combines with J gene TRBJ1-1; D might be TRBD1 (6 bases). Trimming removed 4 bases from V and 0 bases from J, with 13 bases in between. This CDR3 contains 15 residues. Per germline, CDR1 SGHRS and CDR2 YFSETQ.

The chain has TRBV5-1 and TRBJ1-2, with 7 bases fitting TRBD1. CDR3 length: 13 residues. V lost 4 bases, J lost 9 bases, and 9 bases stayed unmatched. The V gene's germline CDR1 is SGHRS and CDR2 YFSETQ. CDR3 sequence: CASSPRTGDRYTF. CDR3 nucleotides: TGCGCCAGCAGCCCCCGGACAGGCGATCGCTACACCTTC.

The chain joins TRBV9 to TRBJ1-1; 8 bases align to TRBD1. Germline CDR1 is SGDLS and CDR2 is YYNGEE. The CDR3 loop spans 14 amino acids. V dropped 4 bases and J dropped 9; count of bases not matched to a gene: 11. The CDR3 protein is CASSPDWTGIKAFF. In DNA, the CDR3 is TGTGCCAGCAGCCCAGACTGGACAGGGATTAAAGCTTTCTTT.